The rows below give T cell receptor beta chains drawn from one sample of a study of control samples from healthy donors and cancer patients. Sequencing used immunoSEQ multiplex PCR; TCRdb keeps in-frame clones, though not all of them. This table holds over 100,000 clones, 75% to 95% found once. Sequenced material: blood. The origin of the receptors is a human donor in good health. The donor label of this sample is uncertain. Each CDR3 is given with its conserved first and last residue. The D gene is left open where the match is weak. Some rows have no size entry. The others give once, few or many, or a class for an expanded clone.

j_call clone_size d_call v_call cdr3_nt cdr3_aa
TRBJ1-2 - TRBD1 TRBV19 TGTGCCAGTAGTACCTTAAGGGGACAGGGGGATGGCTACACCTTC CASSTLRGQGDGYTF
TRBJ1-1 - - TRBV5-1 TGCGCCAGCAGCTTGTCGGGGTGGGGCCAGAACACTGAAGCTTTCTTT CASSLSGWGQNTEAFF
TRBJ1-2 - - TRBV12-3/TRBV12-4 TGTGCCAGCAGTTTTGGTGATTACTATGGCTACACCTTC CASSFGDYYGYTF
TRBJ2-5 - TRBD1 TRBV7-9 TGTGCCAGCAGCTTAGGGACAGGGGGTAAAGAGACCCAGTACTTC CASSLGTGGKETQYF
TRBJ1-5 - - TRBV6-5 TGTGCCAGCAGTTACTCCAGGGAATCGAGTCAGCCCCAGCATTTT CASSYSRESSQPQHF
TRBJ1-2 - - TRBV6-6 TGTGCCAGCAACAACGGGGGAGGTGGCTACACCTTC CASNNGGGGYTF
TRBJ1-4 - - TRBV28 TGTGCCAGCAGTTCCCCCGGGGGGCTAGATGAAAAACTGTTTTTT CASSSPGGLDEKLFF
TRBJ1-5 once TRBD1 TRBV28 TGTGCCAGCAGTTTAGTGGACAGGGTGAATCAGCCCCAGCATTTT CASSLVDRVNQPQHF
TRBJ2-7 - - TRBV10-3 TGTGCGTCTCGGCCCGGAATACGGAACTCCTACGAGCAGTACTTC CASRPGIRNSYEQYF
TRBJ2-1 - TRBD1 TRBV5-1 TGCGCCAGCAGCTCGCCGGGACAGGGGAACAATGAGCAGTTCTTC CASSSPGQGNNEQFF
TRBJ1-4 few - TRBV6-1 TGTGCCAGCAGTGAACCGGGAAAACTGGAAAAACTGTTTTTT CASSEPGKLEKLFF